The TCR beta chain described here comes from a study of T cells in women clearing cervical HPV infection. Sequencing used immunoSEQ multiplex PCR; TCRdb keeps in-frame clones, though not all of them. The sample holds just over 20,000 clones. Trimming cost V 2 bases and J 0 bases, with 14 bases left between them. Germline CDR1 is DFQATT and CDR2 is SNEGSKA (reference sequence). The CDR3 runs to 15 residues. To note about this clone: Read data end 3 residues before the CDR3 end; the end is taken from the germline J gene.

Sequencing was done on a sample of blood buffy coat. The J gene is TRBJ2-7, the V gene TRBV20-1; tentatively, D is TRBD2 (6 bases). The receptor's source is a woman between 18 and 70 years old with a cervical HPV16 infection that either progressed to CIN3+ or cleared (not recorded which). The CDR3 reads CSARFSRGLSYEQYF. The sequenced part of the CDR3 DNA is TGCAGTGCTAGATTTTCGCGGGGACTCTCCTACGAG.